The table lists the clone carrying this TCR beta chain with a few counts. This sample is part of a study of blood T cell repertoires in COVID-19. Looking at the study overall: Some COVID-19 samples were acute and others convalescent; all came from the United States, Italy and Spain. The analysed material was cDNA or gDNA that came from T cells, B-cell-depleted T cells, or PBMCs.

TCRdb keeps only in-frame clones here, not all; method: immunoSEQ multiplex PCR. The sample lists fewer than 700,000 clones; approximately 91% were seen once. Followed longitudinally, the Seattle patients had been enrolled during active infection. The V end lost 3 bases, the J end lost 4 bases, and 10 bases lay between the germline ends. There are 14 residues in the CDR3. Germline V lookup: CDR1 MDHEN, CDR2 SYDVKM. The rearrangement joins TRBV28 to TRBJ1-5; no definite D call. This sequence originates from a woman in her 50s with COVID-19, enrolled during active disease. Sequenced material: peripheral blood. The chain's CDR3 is CASSFQFQNQPQHF. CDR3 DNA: TGTGCCAGCAGTTTTCAGTTTCAGAATCAGCCCCAGCATTTT.